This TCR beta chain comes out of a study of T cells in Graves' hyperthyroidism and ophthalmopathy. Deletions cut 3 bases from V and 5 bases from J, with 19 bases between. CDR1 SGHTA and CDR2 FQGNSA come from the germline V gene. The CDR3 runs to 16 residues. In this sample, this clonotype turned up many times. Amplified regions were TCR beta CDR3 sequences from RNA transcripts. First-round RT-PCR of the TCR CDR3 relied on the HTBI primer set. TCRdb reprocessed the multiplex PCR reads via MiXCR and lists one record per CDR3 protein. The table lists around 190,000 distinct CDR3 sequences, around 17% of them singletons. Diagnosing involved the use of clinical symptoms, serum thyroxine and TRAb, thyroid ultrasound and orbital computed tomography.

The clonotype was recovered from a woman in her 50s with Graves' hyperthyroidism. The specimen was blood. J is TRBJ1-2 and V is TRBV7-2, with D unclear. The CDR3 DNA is TGTGCCAGCAGCTTGTACGCAGCCGCGGTGGGGTATGGCTACACCTTC. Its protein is CASSLYAAAVGYGYTF.